A selection of T cell receptor beta chains follows, all from one sample in a study of identical twins. One entry per CDR3 protein, called by TCRdb with MiXCR from the 5' RACE reads. Of about 890,000 distinct CDR3 sequences in the sample, about 12% were seen once. The sample was also reused in another study, on yellow fever vaccine responses in identical twins.

Sequenced sample: PBMCs. The source of these receptors is a woman under 30 in good health. Each CDR3 is given with its conserved first and last residue. D genes are given only for firm matches. Rows may omit the clone size; those that give it use once, few, many or a size class.

many	13	TRBV29-1	TRBJ1-1	.	TGCAGCGTAGGAAGGGTAGGGGACACTGAAGCTTTCTTT	CSVGRVGDTEAFF
many	13	TRBV24-1	TRBJ2-2	.	TGTGCCACCAGTGATCTGCAAACCGGGGAGCTGTTTTTT	CATSDLQTGELFF
.	16	TRBV5-1	TRBJ2-6	.	TGCGCCAGCAGCGCAGCGTTGATGTCTGGGGCCAACGTCCTGACTTTC	CASSAALMSGANVLTF
.	13	TRBV20-1	TRBJ2-1	.	TGCAGTGCGCGACTGACCTCCTACAATGAGCAGTTCTTC	CSARLTSYNEQFF
.	15	TRBV2	TRBJ1-6	.	TGTGCCAGCAGTGCCTCCCGGGACGTCGGGTCACCCCTCCACTTT	CASSASRDVGSPLHF
few	16	TRBV11-2	TRBJ2-2	TRBD2	TGTGCCAGCACGATCGGACTAGCGGGAGGCACCGGGGAGCTGTTTTTT	CASTIGLAGGTGELFF
few	14	TRBV6-1	TRBJ1-5	.	TGTGCCAGCAGAGGAACAACAGGGAATCAGCCCCAGCATTTT	CASRGTTGNQPQHF
many	12	TRBV7-9	TRBJ2-4	.	TGTGCCAGCAGCCCAGACAGTGACATTCAGTACTTC	CASSPDSDIQYF
few	14	TRBV12-3/TRBV12-4	TRBJ1-5	.	TGTGCCAGCAGTTTTTTTGGGGGCCAGCAGCCCCAGCATTTT	CASSFFGGQQPQHF
.	15	TRBV7-9	TRBJ2-4	.	TGTGCCAGCAGCTTAACTACAGGGATGGAAAACATTCAGTACTTC	CASSLTTGMENIQYF
few	13	TRBV7-9	TRBJ1-2	.	TGTGCCAGCAGCTTAGTGACCGCTGATGGCTACACCTTC	CASSLVTADGYTF
.	15	TRBV3-1	TRBJ2-1	.	TGTGCCAGCAGCCAAGATTGGACCAAAGACAATGAGCAGTTCTTC	CASSQDWTKDNEQFF
.	12	TRBV29-1	TRBJ2-2	.	TGCAGCGTTCAGGGATCAACCGGGGAGCTGTTTTTT	CSVQGSTGELFF
few	16	TRBV7-8	TRBJ2-1	.	TGTGCCAGCAGCTTAGAGCTAGATCCTACCTACAATGAGCAGTTCTTC	CASSLELDPTYNEQFF
few	15	TRBV28	TRBJ2-1	.	TGTGCCAGCTACGGGGGCGTACTACAGTTCAATGAGCAGTTCTTC	CASYGGVLQFNEQFF
.	18	TRBV24-1	TRBJ2-2	TRBD1	TGTGCCACCAGTGATGCCGGGACAGGGGGCAGTGGCACCGGGGAGCTGTTTTTT	CATSDAGTGGSGTGELFF
.	18	TRBV28	TRBJ2-6	.	TGTGCCAGCAGGGGAAGGGCGGGACAAGCCTCTGGGGCCAACGTCCTGACTTTC	CASRGRAGQASGANVLTF
many	16	TRBV12-3/TRBV12-4	TRBJ1-1	TRBD1	TGTGCCAGCAGTCGGCGGACAGGATATGATCGTGCTGAAGCTTTCTTT	CASSRRTGYDRAEAFF
few	14	TRBV3-1	TRBJ2-7	.	TGTGCCAGCAGCCAAGAGGGGACTCGGAGCGAGCAGTACTTC	CASSQEGTRSEQYF
few	16	TRBV7-9	TRBJ2-7	.	TGTGCCAGCAGCTCACGCGACCCACCCTATGAGGGTGAGCAGTACTTC	CASSSRDPPYEGEQYF
many	15	TRBV5-1	TRBJ2-5	.	TGCGCCAGCAGCTTATCCCAGGGGACCCAAGAGACCCAGTACTTC	CASSLSQGTQETQYF
many	14	TRBV12-3/TRBV12-4	TRBJ2-5	.	TGTGCCAGCAGTTTTGGCCGGGGAGGAGAGACCCAGTACTTC	CASSFGRGGETQYF
few	14	TRBV11-2	TRBJ2-3	.	TGTGCCAGCAGAGGGCAGACAACTCGAGATACGCAGTATTTT	CASRGQTTRDTQYF
few	17	TRBV18	TRBJ2-1	TRBD1	TGTGCCAGCTCAGCCAACACCTCGACAGGGGTATACAATGAGCAGTTCTTC	CASSANTSTGVYNEQFF
.	16	TRBV19	TRBJ2-2	TRBD1	TGTGCCAGTAGTATAGGCTGGACAGGGGGCACCGGGGAGCTGTTTTTT	CASSIGWTGGTGELFF
.	15	TRBV7-8	TRBJ2-3	.	TGTGCCAGCATCCTGACACCAACTACTACAGATACGCAGTATTTT	CASILTPTTTDTQYF
few	16	TRBV4-1	TRBJ2-5	.	TGCGCCAGCAGCTCAGGGGTTGTGGGGTACCAAGAGACCCAGTACTTC	CASSSGVVGYQETQYF
.	13	TRBV5-5	TRBJ2-7	.	TGTGCCAGCAGCTTCCAGGTTTCGGACGAGCAGTACTTC	CASSFQVSDEQYF
few	18	TRBV20-1	TRBJ2-5	.	TGCAGTGCTAGAGATCTAAAAAACGGGGCCTCGAGGGGAGAGACCCAGTACTTC	CSARDLKNGASRGETQYF
few	15	TRBV9	TRBJ1-4	TRBD1	TGTGCCAGCAGCGCCCGGACAGGGGGAAATGAAAAACTGTTTTTT	CASSARTGGNEKLFF
few	16	TRBV7-2	TRBJ2-3	TRBD2	TGTGCCAGCAGCTCTCCGGGACTAGCGGGGATGGATACGCAGTATTTT	CASSSPGLAGMDTQYF
.	12	TRBV12-3/TRBV12-4	TRBJ2-1	.	TGTGCCAGCACCACCGATGGAAATGAGCAGTTCTTC	CASTTDGNEQFF
.	18	TRBV5-1	TRBJ2-2	TRBD2	TGCGCCAGCAGCAGGAGACTAGCGGGAGTTCGGGACACCGGGGAGCTGTTTTTT	CASSRRLAGVRDTGELFF
many	16	TRBV11-3	TRBJ2-3	.	TGTGCCAGCACCCAGTGGGCTCCACCTAGCACAGATACGCAGTATTTT	CASTQWAPPSTDTQYF
many	16	TRBV2	TRBJ2-1	.	TGTGCCAGCAGTGAAAATCTGTGGAAAGGGGACAATGAGCAGTTCTTC	CASSENLWKGDNEQFF
.	14	TRBV3-1	TRBJ2-1	TRBD2	TGTGCCAGCGGCGAAGGGCTAGCGGGGAAGGAGCAGTTCTTC	CASGEGLAGKEQFF
many	11	TRBV20-1	TRBJ1-4	.	TGCAGTGTGAACAGATTTGAAAAACTGTTTTTT	CSVNRFEKLFF
.	20	TRBV25-1	TRBJ2-5	TRBD2	TGTGCCAGCAGTGGGGGGACTAGCGGGAGAGGTCGGTCGGGGCAAGAGACCCAGTACTTC	CASSGGTSGRGRSGQETQYF
.	15	TRBV11-3	TRBJ2-5	.	TGTGCCAGCAGACTAGGAAGTAAAAACCAAGAGACCCAGTACTTC	CASRLGSKNQETQYF
few	14	TRBV5-6	TRBJ2-7	.	TGTGCCAGCAGCGGCCCCGGCCTTCCCTACGAGCAGTACTTC	CASSGPGLPYEQYF